A single sample is the source of the 28 T cell receptor beta chains below, sequenced in a study of cytomegalovirus exposure and HLA in healthy donors. A multiplex PCR was run with 60 Vbeta primers and 13 Jbeta primers. Assay: immunoSEQ multiplex PCR; the TCRdb copy retains only in-frame clones and omits some. The sample includes approximately 150,000 clones, over 70% seen only once; the top ten take less than 9%. Specimen: PBMCs. The source is a man under 40 in good health and CMV-seropositive.

With respect to this clone: The junction shows a germline mismatch at one end, possibly a read error. The chain links TRBV9 to TRBJ1-1, with a possible D match to TRBD1 (6 bases). CDR1 is SGDLS and CDR2 is YYNGEE in the germline V gene. The CDR3 is made up of 14 amino acids. The CDR3 protein is CAGSDRQGGREAFF. The CDR3 DNA reads as TGTGCCGGCAGCGACCGACAAGGGGGTAGGGAAGCTTTCTTT.

This chain connects TRBV6-5 to TRBJ1-1; 9 bases agree with TRBD1. The CDR3 loop spans 14 amino acids. Per the germline V gene, CDR1 is MNHEY and CDR2 is SVGAGI. Trimming at V came to 6 bases and at J to 5 bases, leaving 7 bases not matched to a gene. CDR3 loop: CASRLTGGFTEAFF. In DNA, the CDR3 is TGTGCCAGCAGGTTGACAGGGGGGTTTACTGAAGCTTTCTTT.

This rearrangement joins TRBV19 to TRBJ2-3; 12 bases are a match to TRBD2. Germline V gene sequence: CDR1 LNHDA, CDR2 SQIVND (reference sequence). The CDR3 covers 17 residues. V was pared by 6 bases and J by 4 bases, with 11 bases of the junction left unmatched. The CDR3 bases are TGTGCCAGTAGCGGAACGACTAGCGGGAGAAACCCAGATACGCAGTATTTT. Translating it yields CASSGTTSGRNPDTQYF.

V usage is TRBV9 and J usage is TRBJ1-1; 11 nucleotides match TRBD1. The length of the CDR3 is 15 residues. The V and J ends lost 3 bases and 0 bases, in that order; junction bases with no gene match: 1. Germline V CDR1 and CDR2: SGDLS, YYNGEE. The CDR3 reads CASSGTGGVNTEAFF. CDR3 DNA sequence: TGTGCCAGCAGCGGGACAGGGGGCGTGAACACTGAAGCTTTCTTT.

This clone was counted once. This sequence joins TRBV10-3 and TRBJ1-5; D gene unclear. The V gene lost 2 bases and the J gene lost 0 bases, with 5 bases spanning the gap. Per the germline V gene, CDR1 is ENHRY and CDR2 is SYGVKD. The CDR3 spans 14 residues. The CDR3 sequence: CAISESYSNQPQHF. CDR3 DNA: TGTGCCATCAGTGAGAGCTATAGCAATCAGCCCCAGCATTTT.

In this sample, this clone turned up a few times. The chain has TRBV4-1 and TRBJ2-7; 7 bases are a match to TRBD1. CDR3 size: 17 residues. Germline V gene lookup returns CDR1 MGHRA and CDR2 YSYEKL. V lost 4 bases and J lost 3; bases outside the gene matches: 15. The CDR3 reads CASSLTIPGQTDYEQYF. The CDR3 DNA sequence: TGCGCCAGCAGCCTAACGATACCGGGACAGACAGACTACGAGCAGTACTTC.

V is TRBV5-6 and J is TRBJ2-3; TRBD1 matches at 9 bases. The CDR3 spans 15 residues. V trimming: 4 bases; J trimming: 5 bases; junction bases outside the gene matches: 8. Germline V gene lookup returns CDR1 SGHDT and CDR2 YYEEEE. The CDR3 region is CASSTGQGVQDTQYF. In DNA, the CDR3 is TGTGCCAGCAGCACGGGACAGGGAGTCCAAGATACGCAGTATTTT.

The chain couples TRBV5-4 to TRBJ2-7; weak D call: TRBD1 (5 bases). V gave up 4 bases and J gave up 6 bases, with 14 bases separating them. The CDR3 sequence is 13 residues long. Germline V gives CDR1 SGHNT, CDR2 YYREEE (reference sequence). The chain's CDR3 is CASSLGHPREQYF. CDR3 DNA: TGTGCCAGCAGCCTAGGACACCCCCGCGAGCAGTACTTC. The variable domain in full, completed from reference TRBV5-4 and TRBJ2-7, reads ETGVTQSPTHLIKTRGQQVTLRCSSQSGHNTVSWYQQALGQGPQFIFQYYREEENGRGNFPPRFSGLQFPNYSSELNVNALELDDSALYLCASSLGHPREQYFGPGTRLTVT.

The CDR3 DNA reads as TGTGCCAGCAGCTCATCGACAGGCCGGAACGGCGAGCAGTACTTC. Its protein product is CASSSSTGRNGEQYF. V and J are TRBV11-3 and TRBJ2-7; perhaps TRBD1 as D (6 bases). The CDR3 covers 15 residues. Looked up from germline, CDR1 is SGHNT and CDR2 is YENEEA. Trimming shortened V by 4 bases and J by 6 bases, and 19 bases separated the two germline ends.

CDR3 coding DNA: TGTGCCAGCAGCATTGGTAGCGTCGGCGGCTACACCTTC. This sequence encodes CASSIGSVGGYTF. The chain employs TRBV5-8 and TRBJ1-2, with D unclear. Trimming took off 4 bases at V and 8 bases at J, with 15 bases between the two ends. Looked up from germline, CDR1 is SGHTS and CDR2 is YDEGEE. The CDR3 contains 13 residues.

The J gene is TRBJ1-2, the V gene TRBV6-5; D unclear. The CDR3 covers 12 residues. Trimming removed 6 bases from V and 5 bases from J, with 10 bases in between. Germline CDR1 and CDR2: MNHEY and SVGAGI. The DNA for the CDR3 is TGTGCCAGCAGAGATGGCATTTATGGCTACACCTTC. Translation: CASRDGIYGYTF.

The chain links TRBV6-5 to TRBJ2-2; 8 nucleotides align to TRBD2. V shed 6 bases, J shed 0 bases, and the junction held 3 bases outside the gene matches. CDR3 length: 15 residues. The germline CDR1 and CDR2 sequences are MNHEY and SVGAGI. CDR3 protein: CASRRAGANTGELFF. The CDR3 DNA follows: TGTGCCAGCAGGAGAGCGGGAGCGAACACCGGGGAGCTGTTTTTT.

The chain is built from TRBV4-3 and TRBJ2-7; 9 nucleotides align to TRBD1. This CDR3 spans 15 amino acids. Germline V gene lookup returns CDR1 LGHNA and CDR2 YSLEER. V was clipped by 7 bases and J by 5 bases; unmatched bases: 12. CDR3 nucleotides: TGCGCCAGCACCCCTCTCAGGGACAGGGATCACGAGCAGTACTTC. Its translation: CASTPLRDRDHEQYF.

This clone was detected a few times. This sequence joins TRBV27 and TRBJ2-3; D perhaps matches TRBD2 (6 bases). The germline CDR1 and CDR2 sequences are MNHEY and SMNVEV (reference sequence). This CDR3 has 16 amino acids. V lost 0 bases to trimming and J lost 0 bases, with 10 bases between them. CDR3 region: CASSLSSRGSTDTQYF. CDR3 sequence (DNA): TGTGCCAGCAGTTTATCCTCTCGGGGGAGCACAGATACGCAGTATTTT.

V and J are TRBV19 and TRBJ1-4; the match to TRBD1 covers 10 bases. Per germline, CDR1 LNHDA and CDR2 SQIVND (reference sequence). The CDR3 totals 15 residues. J lost 8 bases, V lost 5 bases, and 8 bases had no gene match. CDR3 residues: CASSFPGQGTEKLFF. In DNA form, the CDR3 reads TGTGCCAGTAGTTTTCCGGGACAGGGGACCGAAAAACTGTTTTTT.

The chain combines TRBV6-1 with TRBJ1-2; D is unresolved. The CDR3 consists of 14 residues. V was cut by 2 bases and J by 7 bases, with 14 bases left in between. Per germline, CDR1 MNHNS and CDR2 SASEGT. CDR3 loop: CASSEHEGMGGYTF. The CDR3 coding sequence is TGTGCCAGCAGTGAACATGAGGGTATGGGTGGCTACACCTTC.

The chain employs TRBV6-6 and TRBJ1-4, with D perhaps TRBD1 (5 bases). The CDR3 has 15 residues. V shed 6 bases and J shed 10 bases, with 21 bases lying between them. The V gene's germline CDR1 is MNHNY and CDR2 SVGAGI (reference sequence). The CDR3 DNA reads as TGTGCCAGCAGCGGGGGGACTTCAAGTATCGGAAAACTGTTTTTT. Translation gives CASSGGTSSIGKLFF.

This clone was observed a few times. The V and J genes are TRBV5-8 and TRBJ2-6, with D maybe TRBD1 (6 bases). Germline V gives CDR1 SGHTS, CDR2 YDEGEE. V lost 3 bases and J 1 base, leaving 20 bases between the germline ends. This CDR3 comprises 19 residues. CDR3 in amino acids: CASSSLERGYSSGANVLTF. The CDR3 nucleotides are TGTGCCAGCAGCTCCCTGGAGAGGGGGTATAGTTCTGGGGCCAACGTCCTGACTTTC.

The V and J genes are TRBV7-2 and TRBJ1-4; D possibly corresponds to TRBD1 (5 bases). The V gene's germline CDR1 is SGHTA and CDR2 FQGNSA. There are 14 residues in the CDR3. V was pared by 1 base and J by 3 bases, with 6 bases between. CDR3 nucleotide sequence: TGTGCCAGCAGCTTAGGGGGCCCTAATGAAAAACTGTTTTTT. Its protein product is CASSLGGPNEKLFF.

The CDR3 nucleotides read TGTGCCAGCAGTGAAGGACAGGGGTCGGCTGAAGCTTTCTTT. Translation gives CASSEGQGSAEAFF. J is TRBJ1-1 and V is TRBV2; TRBD1 matches at 8 bases. There are 14 residues in the CDR3. CDR1 is SNHLY, CDR2 FYNNEI, per germline. V trimming: 1 base; J trimming: 6 bases; junction bases outside the gene matches: 4.

The chain joins TRBV7-2 to TRBJ2-5; 7 bases align to TRBD1. The CDR3 is 13 residues long. The germline CDR1 and CDR2 sequences are SGHTA and FQGNSA. V was pared by 5 bases and J by 5 bases, with 5 bases of the junction left unmatched. CDR3 sequence (DNA): TGTGCCAGCAGCCCCGACAGGGTGGAGACCCAGTACTTC. It codes for CASSPDRVETQYF.

This rearrangement joins TRBV28 to TRBJ1-1, with TRBD1 as a possible D gene (6 bases). The germline V gene has CDR1 MDHEN and CDR2 SYDVKM. Trimming shortened V by 3 bases and J by 0 bases, and 14 bases separated the two germline ends. The length of the CDR3 is 16 residues. The CDR3 nucleotides are TGTGCCAGCAGTTTCCCCGGGACAAACATGAACACTGAAGCTTTCTTT. Its protein product is CASSFPGTNMNTEAFF.

The rearrangement joins TRBV27 to TRBJ1-1; D gene unclear. The CDR3 is 11 amino acids. Germline V gene lookup returns CDR1 MNHEY and CDR2 SMNVEV (reference sequence). With 0 bases removed from V and 11 bases from J, the gap between germline ends came to 7 bases. CDR3 region: CASSLSGRAFF. The CDR3 region has the DNA TGTGCCAGCAGTTTATCGGGGAGGGCTTTCTTT.

V gene TRBV7-9 combines with J gene TRBJ2-3, with a possible D match to TRBD2 (5 bases). Germline V gene lookup returns CDR1 SEHNR and CDR2 FQNEAQ (reference sequence). The CDR3 extends over 16 amino acids. The V gene lost 1 base and the J gene lost 0 bases, with 11 bases spanning the gap. The CDR3 DNA sequence: TGTGCCAGCAGCTTAGGAAGCGCTAGCAGCACAGATACGCAGTATTTT. Its translation is CASSLGSASSTDTQYF.

This clone was recorded only once. Other DNA sequences in the same sample also yield this CDR3. The V and J genes are TRBV7-9 and TRBJ2-7, with TRBD1 identical over 7 bases. The V gene end was trimmed by 8 bases and the J gene end by 2 bases; junction bases not matched to a gene: 6. The germline V gene encodes CDR1 SEHNR and CDR2 FQNEAQ (reference sequence). CDR3 size: 13 residues. Written as DNA, the CDR3 is TGTGCCAGCTCAGGGACAGCGGCCTACGAGCAGTACTTC. This codes for CASSGTAAYEQYF.

The rearrangement uses TRBV12-5 and TRBJ2-5, with 15 bases matching TRBD2. The CDR3 has 17 residues. Germline CDR1 is LGHNT and CDR2 is FRNRAP. V was clipped by 3 bases and J by 5 bases; unmatched bases: 7. The CDR3 nucleotides read TGTGCTAGTGGTTTTGCGGGACTAGCGGGGGGTGCTGAGACCCAGTACTTC. As protein: CASGFAGLAGGAETQYF.

The chain combines TRBV2 with TRBJ1-5; D may be TRBD1 (5 bases). The germline CDR1 and CDR2 sequences are SNHLY and FYNNEI. V was trimmed by 6 bases and J by 3 bases, leaving 18 bases between them. The CDR3 consists of 16 residues. This chain's CDR3 is CASRPGTTVFNQPQHF. CDR3 coding DNA: TGTGCCAGCAGACCCGGGACTACTGTTTTCAATCAGCCCCAGCATTTT.

The table lists this clone with a few counts. The junction does not match germline at one end; this may be a read error. The chain carries TRBV7-9 and TRBJ1-1; 7 positions agree with TRBD1. CDR3 length equals 14 residues. Germline V lookup: CDR1 SEHNR, CDR2 FQNEAQ (reference sequence). In DNA form, the CDR3 reads TGTTCCAGCAGCCTCCTCGGGACAGACCATGAAGCTTTCTTT. Translating it yields CSSSLLGTDHEAFF.